This TCR beta chain emerged from a study of control samples from healthy donors and cancer patients. Trimming took off 6 bases at V and 7 bases at J, with 19 bases between the two ends. The CDR3 runs to 15 residues. Germline CDR1 SGHTA, CDR2 FQGNSA. TCRdb's table, derived via immunoSEQ multiplex PCR, lists solely in-frame clones and lacks some. The data show more than 25,000 clones, 91% seen once. The TCR comes from a man aged 50-59 years with lung cancer. V and J are TRBV7-2 and TRBJ1-5; D perhaps matches TRBD1 (6 bases). The sequenced sample consisted of PBMCs. The CDR3 reads CASSLTGGADQPQHF. CDR3 sequence (DNA): TGTGCCAGCAGTCTGACGGGGGGCGCAGACCAGCCCCAGCATTTT.